The present TCR beta chain was sequenced within a study of tumor and adjacent non-tumor tissue in lung cancer. Turning to the study itself: The patients, roughly 9 men and roughly 5 women, were roughly 30 to 80 with stage I to III disease. Each sample yielded 4 million to 5 million productive TCRbeta reads on average.

A modified ARM-PCR protocol with three rounds of nested PCR amplified TCRbeta. TCRdb ran MiXCR on the multiplex PCR reads and lists one entry per CDR3 protein. The sample carries 50,000 to 60,000 distinct CDR3 sequences, about 70% recorded once. Concerning this clonotype: Its specificity is unknown. The junction departs from germline at one end; a sequencing error may be responsible.

The CDR3 has 14 amino acids. In germline, CDR1 is MNHEY, CDR2 SVGAGI. General observations from the study: Shorter survival was associated with higher TCR diversity in tumors. In normal lung, the top 100 clones were significantly more dominant than in tumor.

RNA was extracted from bulk tissue without any cell sorting. Distant lung tissue was collected more than 3 cm away from the tumor edge. The sample consisted of distant non-tumor lung tissue. This TCR derives from a woman between 55 and 75 years old with non-small cell lung cancer. The V gene is TRBV6-5, the J gene TRBJ1-6; tentatively, D is TRBD1 (5 bases). CDR3 loop: CASNYRQFDSPLHF. The CDR3 coding sequence is TGTGCCAGCAATTACCGACAGTTCGATTCACCCCTCCACTTT.